Following are 28 T cell receptor beta chains from one sample sequenced in a study of blood T cells in healthy people across ages. Next came a second PCR, run for about 6 to 11 cycles, which used a sample-barcoded 5' primer along with a J-beta primer mix. TCRdb reanalysed the 5' RACE reads using MiXCR and keeps one entry per CDR3 protein. Of roughly 1,800,000 distinct CDR3 sequences in the sample, roughly 49% are singletons; the top ten hold 2% to 2.5%. Sequenced material: blood. The receptor set was obtained from a woman between 40 and 50 years old in good health.

The chain joins TRBV18 to TRBJ2-1, with TRBD1 matching 8 bases. CDR3 length: 13 residues. Germline V gene lookup returns CDR1 KGHSH and CDR2 LQKENI. The trim removed 3 bases at V and 13 bases at J, leaving 8 bases unmatched. The CDR3 is CASSPDRVETQFF. The DNA for the CDR3 is TGTGCCAGCTCACCGGACAGGGTTGAGACCCAGTTCTTC.

This clonotype turned up a few times. The rearrangement links TRBV7-2 to TRBJ2-7; 7 bases match TRBD1. The CDR3 loop spans 15 amino acids. Germline CDR1 is SGHTA and CDR2 is FQGNSA. The trim removed 5 bases at V and 2 bases at J, leaving 9 bases unmatched. This CDR3 is CASSEAMTGTYEQYF. The DNA for the CDR3 is TGTGCCAGCAGCGAAGCCATGACAGGGACCTACGAGCAGTACTTC.

The V call is TRBV13, the J call TRBJ1-6; D possibly corresponds to TRBD1 (6 bases). The V end was cut by 2 bases, the J end by 10 bases, with 15 bases between. The germline CDR1 and CDR2 sequences are PRHDT and FYEKMQ (reference sequence). The CDR3 length is 15 residues. The CDR3 DNA sequence: TGTGCCAGCAGCTTAAGTACAGGGCCTGGATCACCCCTCCACTTT. Its protein product is CASSLSTGPGSPLHF.

The genes are TRBV28 and TRBJ2-7, with 11 bases matching TRBD2. This CDR3 has 16 residues. Germline V lookup: CDR1 MDHEN, CDR2 SYDVKM. Unmatched junction bases numbered 5, after V lost 2 bases and J lost 2 bases. The CDR3, as DNA: TGTGCCAGCAGTTTAGGGACTAGCGGCCTTGCCTACGAGCAGTACTTC. Translating it yields CASSLGTSGLAYEQYF.

V usage is TRBV20-1 and J usage is TRBJ2-5; 7 bases map to TRBD2. The CDR3 is 17 residues long. Germline lookup yields CDR1 DFQATT and CDR2 SNEGSKA (reference sequence). The trim removed 5 bases at V and 2 bases at J, leaving 17 bases unmatched. CDR3 sequence reads: CSALPHQLATKQETQYF. The CDR3 bases are TGCAGTGCTCTTCCCCACCAACTAGCGACCAAACAAGAGACCCAGTACTTC.

V is TRBV24-1 and J is TRBJ2-5; 8 bases align to TRBD1. The CDR3 is 15 amino acids. Germline CDR1 and CDR2: KGHDR and SFDVKD. Trimming cost V 4 bases and J 2 bases; bases outside gene matches: 5. The CDR3 bases are TGTGCCACCAGTGACCCGCACAGGGGGCAAGAGACCCAGTACTTC. As protein: CATSDPHRGQETQYF.

V usage is TRBV4-3 and J usage is TRBJ2-5, with D perhaps given as TRBD1 or TRBD2 (5 bases each). The CDR3 runs 18 residues. The germline V gene has CDR1 LGHNA and CDR2 YSLEER. V was cut by 0 bases and J by 0 bases, with 17 bases left in between. The CDR3 DNA reads as TGCGCCAGCAGCCAAGAAGGGGCCGGGGAAAGAGACCAAGAGACCCAGTACTTC. Its translation: CASSQEGAGERDQETQYF.

This clonotype came up a few times. J is TRBJ2-6 and V is TRBV7-2; weak D call: TRBD1 (7 bases). V lost 6 bases to trimming and J lost 3 bases, with 18 bases between them. The CDR3 consists of 17 residues. Germline V gene data show CDR1 as SGHTA and CDR2 as FQGNSA. This CDR3 reads CASSRGLGGYGANVLTF. The DNA for the CDR3 is TGTGCCAGCAGTAGGGGGCTGGGAGGTTATGGGGCCAACGTCCTGACTTTC. Variable domain in full (rest from reference TRBV7-2 and TRBJ2-6): GAGVSQSPSNKVTEKGKDVELRCDPISGHTALYWYRQSLGQGLEFLIYFQGNSAPDKSGLPSDRFSAERTGGSVSTLTIQRTQQEDSAVYLCASSRGLGGYGANVLTFGAGSRLTVL.

The chain couples TRBV20-1 to TRBJ2-3; 14 bases line up with TRBD2. The CDR3 spans 17 residues. V gave up 4 bases and J gave up 3 bases; unmatched junction bases: 9. Germline V lookup: CDR1 DFQATT, CDR2 SNEGSKA (reference sequence). CDR3 residues: CSATRLAGGRVTDTQYF. The CDR3, as DNA: TGCAGTGCTACAAGACTAGCGGGGGGGAGGGTTACAGATACGCAGTATTTT.

Written as DNA, the CDR3 is TGTGCCAGCAGCTTCGCAGGGGAGGGGCAGTACTTC. Translation: CASSFAGEGQYF. V is TRBV7-9 and J is TRBJ2-4; tentatively, D is TRBD2 (7 bases). The germline gives CDR1 SEHNR, CDR2 FQNEAQ (reference sequence). Trimming took off 3 bases at V and 13 bases at J, with 13 bases between the two ends. The CDR3 is 12 amino acids.

This chain links TRBV28 with TRBJ1-2; a weak D match, TRBD1 (6 bases). V shed 4 bases and J shed 0 bases, with 24 bases lying between them. Germline V gene lookup returns CDR1 MDHEN and CDR2 SYDVKM. The length of the CDR3 is 19 residues. The chain's CDR3 is CASSYGTRQEWATNYGYTF. CDR3 DNA: TGTGCCAGCAGTTACGGGACGCGACAGGAGTGGGCAACTAACTATGGCTACACCTTC.

The chain recombines TRBV7-2 with TRBJ1-6; maybe TRBD1 (6 bases). V was pared by 5 bases and J by 8 bases, with 13 bases between. This CDR3 spans 14 amino acids. Germline V gives CDR1 SGHTA, CDR2 FQGNSA. The CDR3 protein is CASSPDRPDSPLHF. The CDR3 DNA reads TGTGCCAGCAGCCCAGACAGGCCCGATTCACCCCTCCACTTT.

The rearrangement joins TRBV4-1 to TRBJ2-4; D is ambiguous. The last part of the DNA fits TRBJ2-7 better; the J call may be wrong. The CDR3 totals 14 residues. The germline V gene encodes CDR1 MGHRA and CDR2 YSYEKL. CDR3 in DNA: TGCGCCAGCAGCCAAGGTTTTCAGCATTACGAGCAGTACTTC. It translates to CASSQGFQHYEQYF.

The CDR3 nucleotides read TGCGCCAGCAGTGGGTTGACAGGGGGCCTGGGGAATGAGCAGTTCTTC. It translates to CASSGLTGGLGNEQFF. V gene TRBV10-2 combines with J gene TRBJ2-1; 10 bases are shared with TRBD1. This CDR3 spans 16 amino acids. Germline V gene data show CDR1 as WSHSY and CDR2 as SAAADI. V gave up 4 bases and J gave up 7 bases; unmatched junction bases: 10.

This clonotype was detected only a few times. This chain joins TRBV21-1 and TRBJ2-7; TRBD1 is taken as the D call from the table, unchecked against the DNA. TRBV21-1 is classified as a pseudogene. The CDR3 has 14 amino acids. This CDR3 reads CASFNRGTAYEQYF. CDR3 in DNA: TGTGCCAGCTTTAACAGGGGGACCGCCTACGAGCAGTACTTC.

V is TRBV7-8 and J is TRBJ2-1, with 13 nucleotides matching TRBD2. Germline CDR1 is SGHVS and CDR2 is FQNEAQ. The V gene end was trimmed by 5 bases and the J gene end by 2 bases; junction bases not matched to a gene: 15. This CDR3 comprises 20 residues. The CDR3 DNA reads TGTGCCAGCAGCCACGGACTAGCGGGGGACCCAGTACAAACCTACAATGAGCAGTTCTTC. Translating gives CASSHGLAGDPVQTYNEQFF.

J is TRBJ1-6 and V is TRBV20-1; 12 positions match TRBD1. V shed 6 bases, J shed 9 bases, and the junction held 3 bases outside the gene matches. The CDR3 consists of 13 residues. Germline V gene sequence: CDR1 DFQATT, CDR2 SNEGSKA (reference sequence). This chain's CDR3 is CSAPGQGASPLHF. Written as DNA, the CDR3 is TGCAGTGCGCCGGGACAGGGGGCTTCACCCCTCCACTTT.

This clonotype came up once. A junction boundary mismatches the germline segment, possibly from a read error. CDR3 protein: CASGLVSGNEQFF. The DNA for the CDR3 is TGCGCCAGCGGCTTGGTGAGCGGGAATGAGCAGTTCTTC. This rearrangement joins TRBV5-1 to TRBJ2-1; D might be TRBD2 (6 bases). The CDR3 length is 13 residues. From germline, CDR1 is SGHRS and CDR2 YFSETQ.

The V and J genes are TRBV5-1 and TRBJ2-5; possible D gene TRBD2, 6 bases. V lost 2 bases and J 0 bases, leaving 14 bases between the germline ends. The CDR3 consists of 16 residues. From germline, CDR1 is SGHRS and CDR2 YFSETQ. The CDR3 DNA is TGCGCCAGCAGCTTCGGGGCCCCGGGGGACCAAGAGACCCAGTACTTC. This sequence encodes CASSFGAPGDQETQYF.

The V call is TRBV5-1, the J call TRBJ1-6, with 11 bases that match TRBD1. CDR3 size: 16 residues. Germline CDR1 reads SGHRS; CDR2 reads YFSETQ. The J segment lost 3 bases and the V segment lost 4 bases, leaving 3 bases of the junction unmatched. This CDR3 reads CASSPGTGGYNSPLHF. The DNA of the CDR3 is TGCGCCAGCAGCCCCGGGACAGGGGGCTATAATTCACCCCTCCACTTT.

The chain couples TRBV29-1 to TRBJ2-5; 12 nucleotides match TRBD2. This CDR3 region has 14 residues. CDR1 is SQVTM and CDR2 is ANQGSEA in the germline V gene. The ends lost 3 bases at V and 2 bases at J; junction bases unmatched: 1. This CDR3 is CSVDTSGRQETQYF. The DNA of the CDR3 is TGCAGCGTTGATACTAGCGGGAGGCAAGAGACCCAGTACTTC.

This sequence joins TRBV7-2 and TRBJ2-7; TRBD1 matches at 11 bases. Germline CDR1 and CDR2: SGHTA and FQGNSA. The CDR3 is 14 residues long. Germline trimming cut 5 bases from V and 7 bases from J; bases unmatched to any gene: 7. CDR3 DNA: TGTGCCAGCAGCCTGGACAGGGGGCGGAGAGAGCAGTACTTC. It codes for CASSLDRGRREQYF.

The chain combines TRBV7-2 with TRBJ1-2; D not resolved. V was cut by 1 base and J by 0 bases, with 9 bases left in between. Germline V gene sequence: CDR1 SGHTA, CDR2 FQGNSA. The CDR3 spans 15 residues. The CDR3 nucleotides are TGTGCCAGCAGCTTAGGGGGAAACTCTAACTATGGCTACACCTTC. This sequence encodes CASSLGGNSNYGYTF.

This clonotype was counted a few times. This chain joins TRBV6-2 or TRBV6-3 and TRBJ2-5; D gene ambiguous. The J call may be mistaken, given a closer DNA end match to TRBJ2-7. The CDR3 contains 14 residues. Germline V gene sequence: CDR1 MNHEY, CDR2 SVGEGT. CDR3 protein: CASSYSRSPYEQYF. The CDR3 coding sequence is TGTGCCAGCAGTTATTCGCGCTCCCCGTACGAGCAGTACTTC.

The table lists this clonotype with a few counts. V gene TRBV4-2 combines with J gene TRBJ2-3, with D possibly being TRBD1 (6 bases). The CDR3 is 15 amino acids. The V end was cut by 1 base, the J end by 5 bases, with 13 bases between. Germline assignment: CDR1 LGHNA and CDR2 YNFKEQ. The CDR3 loop is CASSQVQGYRDTQYF. CDR3 bases: TGTGCCAGCAGCCAAGTACAGGGCTACCGAGATACGCAGTATTTT.

The V call is TRBV7-3, the J call TRBJ2-4; D uncertain. TRBJ2-5 matches the DNA end more closely, so the J call is doubtful. Germline V gene data show CDR1 as SGHTA and CDR2 as FQGTGA. The CDR3 covers 14 residues. The CDR3 DNA reads TGTGCCAGCAGCTTCAGCGACACTCTAGAGACCCAGTACTTC. Translating it yields CASSFSDTLETQYF.

The V gene is TRBV4-3, the J gene TRBJ2-7, with no clear D. CDR1 is LGHNA, CDR2 YSLEER, per germline. V lost 1 base to trimming and J lost 3 bases, with 7 bases between them. The CDR3 is made up of 13 amino acids. The CDR3 loop reads CASSQALYYEQYF. CDR3 in DNA: TGCGCCAGCAGCCAAGCCCTTTACTACGAGCAGTACTTC.

This sequence joins TRBV4-2 and TRBJ1-1; no clear D gene. Germline CDR1 is LGHNA and CDR2 is YNFKEQ. V was shortened by 2 bases and J by 1 base, with 5 bases between the two germline ends. This CDR3 region has 13 residues. CDR3 amino acids: CASSQKKNTEAFF. The CDR3 coding sequence is TGTGCCAGCAGCCAAAAGAAGAACACTGAAGCTTTCTTT.